These 29 T cell receptor beta chains were all obtained from the same sample, sequenced in a study of metastatic and nonmetastatic thyroid tumors (dated by TCRdb to about 2020). No treatment had been received by any patient before thyroid surgery. Libraries came from PCR. Sequencing relied on an Illumina HiSeq 4000. Using fastp trimming at Q25 and MiXCR clonotype assembly, TCRdb reanalyzed the public sequencing data and kept in-frame beta chains. For this sample there are about 45,000 clones; about 4% appear just once. In total, the top ten clones hold roughly a tenth of the sample. The sequenced sample consisted of blood. Receptors originate from a female donor with papillary thyroid cancer or a benign thyroid nodule (not recorded which). Some clones in this sample may be carry-over from other donors' samples.

The V call is TRBV20-1, the J call TRBJ2-1, with 12 bases aligning to TRBD2. The J segment lost 0 bases and the V segment lost 5 bases, leaving 2 bases of the junction unmatched. The CDR3 runs 15 residues. Germline V lookup: CDR1 DFQATT, CDR2 SNEGSKA (reference sequence). The CDR3 sequence is CSAGGLAGSYNEQFF. The CDR3 region has the DNA TGCAGTGCTGGGGGACTAGCGGGCTCCTACAATGAGCAGTTCTTC.

The genes are TRBV4-2 and TRBJ1-2; D may be TRBD1 (6 bases). Germline CDR1 is LGHNA and CDR2 is YNFKEQ. This CDR3 has 18 residues. Trimming left V 1 base short and J 5 bases short, with 23 bases between. The CDR3 region is CASSQGGGGADRFYGYTF. In nucleotides, the CDR3 is TGTGCCAGCAGCCAAGGAGGGGGGGGGGCCGACAGGTTTTATGGCTACACCTTC.

This clone was detected many times. The chain carries TRBV11-3 and TRBJ2-4; TRBD2 agrees at 10 bases. Germline CDR1 SGHNT, CDR2 YENEEA. The CDR3 sequence is 16 residues long. The junction had 7 bases not matched to a gene; V was cut back by 4 bases and J by 4 bases. The CDR3 region is CASSSVTSGSKNIQYF. The CDR3 DNA reads as TGTGCCAGCAGCTCCGTGACTAGCGGGTCTAAAAACATTCAGTACTTC.

There are many counts of this clone. The chain has TRBV7-3 and TRBJ1-1; maybe TRBD1 (5 bases). The germline CDR1 and CDR2 sequences are SGHTA and FQGTGA. The CDR3 has 14 residues. Trimming took 5 bases from V and 8 from J, leaving 18 bases between them. For the CDR3, the DNA is TGTGCCAGCAGCCCAAGGGGTAGGAGTTCGGAAGCTTTCTTT. Translated, it gives CASSPRGRSSEAFF.

In this sample, this clone turned up a few times. The chain combines TRBV6-4 with TRBJ2-7; possible D gene TRBD1, 6 bases. Germline CDR1 is MRHNA and CDR2 is SNTAGT. This CDR3 spans 13 amino acids. V shed 3 bases and J shed 2 bases, with 8 bases lying between them. Here the CDR3 DNA reads TGTGCCAGCAGTGAGGGGGCACCCTACGAGCAGTACTTC. It is translated as CASSEGAPYEQYF.

This clone is deemed medium-sized. The chain links TRBV5-1 to TRBJ2-7, with TRBD2 matching 11 bases. Germline V gene data show CDR1 as SGHRS and CDR2 as YFSETQ. Trimming took 3 bases from V and 2 from J; bases not matched to a gene: 1. This CDR3 comprises 14 residues. In DNA, the CDR3 is TGCGCCAGCAGCTCGACTAGCGGGACCTACGAGCAGTACTTC. Translating gives CASSSTSGTYEQYF.

This clone was seen repeatedly, ten times or more. This chain links TRBV7-2 with TRBJ2-5; the match to TRBD2 covers 14 bases. From germline, CDR1 is SGHTA and CDR2 FQGNSA. Trimming removed 5 bases from V and 5 bases from J; junction bases left unmatched: 13. There are 18 residues in the CDR3. The DNA for the CDR3 is TGTGCCAGCAGCCGGGGGACTAGCGGGAGCCTAACTCGGGAGACCCAGTACTTC. This codes for CASSRGTSGSLTRETQYF.

This clone was seen more than once but under ten times. This chain uses TRBV6-2 or TRBV6-3 with TRBJ2-7; 12 bases line up with TRBD1. Trimming took 4 bases from V and 6 from J; bases not matched to a gene: 4. The length of the CDR3 is 14 residues. The germline V gene encodes CDR1 MNHEY and CDR2 SVGEGT. CDR3 amino acids: CASSSGTGGTEQYF. CDR3 coding DNA: TGTGCCAGCAGTTCCGGGACAGGGGGCACCGAGCAGTACTTC.

This clone was detected many times. The V call is TRBV19, the J call TRBJ1-6; TRBD1 agrees at 7 bases. CDR1 is LNHDA and CDR2 is SQIVND in the germline V gene (reference sequence). V trimming: 6 bases; J trimming: 7 bases; junction bases outside the gene matches: 6. The CDR3 is 14 residues long. Written as DNA, the CDR3 is TGTGCCAGTAGCCGACAGGGTGTAAATTCACCCCTCCACTTT. Amino acid sequence: CASSRQGVNSPLHF.

By frequency in the sample, this clone is medium-sized. This chain uses TRBV20-1 with TRBJ2-1; 10 nucleotides match TRBD1. This CDR3 has 15 amino acids. With V trimmed by 4 bases and J by 1 base, 4 bases remained unmatched. Germline CDR1 is DFQATT and CDR2 is SNEGSKA (reference sequence). CDR3 region: CSATRGQGSYNEQFF. The CDR3 nucleotides read TGCAGTGCTACCCGGGGACAGGGGTCCTACAATGAGCAGTTCTTC.

This clone was observed many times. The chain couples TRBV29-1 to TRBJ2-5; maybe TRBD1 (5 bases). Trimming stripped 4 bases from V and 4 bases from J, with 19 bases between. The CDR3 loop spans 15 amino acids. Germline-derived CDR1 and CDR2 are SQVTM and ANQGSEA. DNA for the CDR3: TGCAGCGTTGGCCTAGGACATCCGGGTAGAGAGACCCAGTACTTC. Residues: CSVGLGHPGRETQYF.

This clone has at least ten counts. CDR3 sequence reads: CASSIAGGSDNEQFF. CDR3 in DNA: TGTGCCAGCAGCATAGCGGGAGGGTCTGACAATGAGCAGTTCTTC. V gene TRBV28 combines with J gene TRBJ2-1, with TRBD2 matching 11 bases. The CDR3 spans 15 residues. The J segment lost 5 bases and the V segment lost 6 bases, leaving 6 bases of the junction unmatched. Germline loops: CDR1 MDHEN, CDR2 SYDVKM.

This clone was seen at least ten times. The chain is built from TRBV7-2 and TRBJ1-3; D is uncertain. The V gene lost 1 base and the J gene lost 0 bases, with 4 bases spanning the gap. Germline V gives CDR1 SGHTA, CDR2 FQGNSA. The CDR3 totals 14 residues. CDR3 sequence reads: CASSLDISGNTIYF. In DNA, the CDR3 is TGTGCCAGCAGCTTAGACATCTCTGGAAACACCATATATTTT.

The gene calls are TRBV7-2 and TRBJ1-1; D gene unclear. Trimming left V 3 bases short and J 4 bases short, with 9 bases between. Germline V gene lookup returns CDR1 SGHTA and CDR2 FQGNSA. The CDR3 loop spans 13 amino acids. The DNA of the CDR3 is TGTGCCAGCAGCTTGTGGAAGGGCACTGAAGCTTTCTTT. Amino acids: CASSLWKGTEAFF. The full variable domain, with the rest looked up from reference TRBV7-2 and TRBJ1-1, is GAGVSQSPSNKVTEKGKDVELRCDPISGHTALYWYRQSLGQGLEFLIYFQGNSAPDKSGLPSDRFSAERTGGSVSTLTIQRTQQEDSAVYLCASSLWKGTEAFFGQGTRLTVV.

This clone was seen ten or more times. The V call is TRBV10-2, the J call TRBJ1-1, with D tentatively TRBD1 (5 bases). The V and J ends lost 6 bases and 2 bases respectively, with 10 bases between them. Germline V lookup: CDR1 WSHSY, CDR2 SAAADI. The CDR3 covers 13 residues. The CDR3 DNA sequence: TGCGCCAGCAGCGCCGACAGCAACACTGAAGCTTTCTTT. It is translated as CASSADSNTEAFF.

There are a few counts of this clone. The genes are TRBV6-6 and TRBJ2-3, with 9 bases matching TRBD1. Trimming took 2 bases from V and 1 from J; bases not matched to a gene: 4. The CDR3 sequence is 16 residues long. Germline V CDR1 and CDR2: MNHNY, SVGAGI (reference sequence). In DNA form, the CDR3 reads TGTGCCAGCAGTTACCCGAGGGACAGGGGCACAGATACGCAGTATTTT. Translation: CASSYPRDRGTDTQYF.

This clone was picked up many times. The genes are TRBV20-1 and TRBJ2-2; the D is unclear. Per germline, CDR1 DFQATT and CDR2 SNEGSKA (reference sequence). The CDR3 loop spans 18 amino acids. Trimming removed 4 bases from V and 1 base from J, with 22 bases in between. CDR3 bases: TGCAGTGCTAAGGGCGGCGGTTCTCAAATAATGAACACCGGGGAGCTGTTTTTT. Protein product: CSAKGGGSQIMNTGELFF.

The chain combines TRBV12-3 or TRBV12-4 with TRBJ1-6, with D perhaps matching TRBD1 (5 bases). The CDR3 contains 15 residues. Trimming pared 6 bases from V and 0 bases from J, leaving 9 bases between. The CDR3 loop reads CASRRQSSYNSPLHF. As DNA, the CDR3 is TGTGCCAGCAGACGACAGAGCTCCTATAATTCACCCCTCCACTTT.

This clone was observed a few times. This chain joins TRBV30 and TRBJ2-1, with TRBD1 identical over 12 bases. The length of the CDR3 is 15 residues. The V segment lost 6 bases and the J segment 10 bases; nucleotides outside the gene matches: 13. Germline loops: CDR1 GTSNPN, CDR2 SVGIG (reference sequence). The CDR3 DNA sequence: TGTGCCTGCGAAACCGGGACAGGGGGCGCGGGGGAGCAGTTCTTC. Translated: CACETGTGGAGEQFF.

This clone was detected many times. This rearrangement joins TRBV13 to TRBJ2-1, with 12 bases matching TRBD2. Germline trimming cut 2 bases from V and 5 bases from J; bases unmatched to any gene: 7. The CDR3 consists of 17 residues. CDR1 and CDR2 (germline): PRHDT, FYEKMQ (reference sequence). CDR3 sequence (DNA): TGTGCCAGCAGCTTATACCTAGCGGGAGGGCCAAACAATGAGCAGTTCTTC. It yields the protein CASSLYLAGGPNNEQFF.

This clone has more than one count but fewer than ten. A junction boundary mismatches the germline segment, possibly from a read error. This chain joins TRBV6-1 and TRBJ2-7, with TRBD2 matching 12 bases. The CDR3 runs 15 residues. Germline loops: CDR1 MNHNS, CDR2 SASEGT. As DNA, the CDR3 is TGTGCCAGCAGTGAGACTAGCGGGGGTTCCCACGAGCAGCACTTC. Translating gives CASSETSGGSHEQHF.

This clone came up a few times. This rearrangement joins TRBV11-3 to TRBJ2-1; 9 bases align to TRBD2. The germline V gene has CDR1 SGHNT and CDR2 YENEEA. The V gene end was trimmed by 3 bases and the J gene end by 8 bases; junction bases not matched to a gene: 8. The CDR3 runs 15 residues. The CDR3 region has the DNA TGTGCCAGCAGCTTCGAAAGTAGCGGGAGCGATGAGCAGTTCTTC. It encodes CASSFESSGSDEQFF.

There are many counts of this clone. The genes are TRBV27 and TRBJ2-1; TRBD2 aligns across 10 bases. V was pared by 5 bases and J by 14 bases, with 12 bases of the junction left unmatched. The CDR3 consists of 14 residues. The germline gives CDR1 MNHEY, CDR2 SMNVEV (reference sequence). Written as DNA, the CDR3 is TGTGCCAGCAGTACCGGGACTAGCGCCCCAGGGGAGTTCTTC. This gives the protein CASSTGTSAPGEFF.

This clone has at least ten counts. The chain joins TRBV3-1 to TRBJ2-2; 9 nucleotides match TRBD1. CDR3 length equals 14 residues. From germline, CDR1 is LGHDT and CDR2 YNNKEL (reference sequence). V shed 4 bases, J shed 5 bases, and the junction held 2 bases outside the gene matches. The chain's CDR3 is CASSRGQGTGELFF. DNA for the CDR3: TGTGCCAGCAGCCGGGGACAGGGAACCGGGGAGCTGTTTTTT.

This clone was counted between two and nine times. This rearrangement joins TRBV27 to TRBJ1-4; D might be TRBD1 (5 bases). V was pared by 2 bases and J by 0 bases, with 19 bases between. Germline CDR1 is MNHEY and CDR2 is SMNVEV (reference sequence). The CDR3 contains 19 residues. CDR3 nucleotide sequence: TGTGCCAGCAGTTTAGTCCCGCCAGGGCGCTCTGCAACTAATGAAAAACTGTTTTTT. As protein: CASSLVPPGRSATNEKLFF.

This clone appeared a few times. A single base separates this from a much larger clone, so it may be a read error. Other nucleotide sequences in the sample specify the same CDR3. The V call is TRBV7-9, the J call TRBJ2-2; D perhaps matches TRBD2 (6 bases). CDR1 is SEHNR and CDR2 is FQNEAQ in the germline V gene (reference sequence). This CDR3 has 12 amino acids. The CDR3 region is CASLGSSGELFF. The CDR3 nucleotides read TGTGCCAGTCTCGGGAGCTCCGGTGAGCTGTTTTTT.

Ten or more counts support this clone. With a much larger clone just one base away, this may be a read error. The genes are TRBV24-1 and TRBJ2-1; D may be TRBD2 (6 bases). CDR1 KGHDR and CDR2 SFDVKD come from the germline V gene. Between the trimmed V and J ends, which lost 8 bases and 8 bases, there was a span of 15 bases. The CDR3 has 13 amino acids. The CDR3 coding sequence is TGTGCCACCAACCGGGACTCCGACTATGAGCAGTTCTTC. Translated: CATNRDSDYEQFF.

A word on this clone: One end of the junction is discordant with germline, which a read error may explain. This rearrangement joins TRBV12-3 or TRBV12-4 to TRBJ2-1, with D maybe TRBD2 (5 bases). The CDR3 loop spans 12 amino acids. DNA of the CDR3: TGTGCCAGCAGTACCAGCGGCAATGAGCAGTTATTC. Residues: CASSTSGNEQLF.

The chain employs TRBV19 and TRBJ2-7; 8 bases are shared with TRBD1. V lost 5 bases and J lost 10; bases outside the gene matches: 13. Germline-derived CDR1 and CDR2 are LNHDA and SQIVND (reference sequence). The length of the CDR3 is 14 residues. The CDR3 DNA reads as TGTGCCAGTAGTGCGGGACAGGTGGCTTTCGATCAGTACTTC. It encodes CASSAGQVAFDQYF.